Following are 10 T cell receptor beta chains from one sample sequenced in a study of shared clonotypes between healthy human individuals. Sequencing was performed with immunoSEQ multiplex PCR; in TCRdb, only in-frame clones are kept and a portion is missing. The table records fewer than 600,000 clones, 70% to 80% of them present only once. Sequencing was performed on PBMCs. The source of these receptors is a woman between 35 and 50 years old in good health. Some clones in this sample may be carry-over from other donors' samples.

In nucleotides, the CDR3 is TGTGCCAGCAGCCTCGGACTAGCGGGGGCGACCGGGGAGCTGTTTTTT. Translating it yields CASSLGLAGATGELFF. The V call is TRBV7-3, the J call TRBJ2-2, with 13 bases matching TRBD2. Germline loops: CDR1 SGHTA, CDR2 FQGTGA. The V and J ends lost 5 bases and 5 bases, in that order; junction bases with no gene match: 5. This CDR3 is built from 16 residues.

The chain uses TRBV7-2 and TRBJ1-1; D call uncertain. Trimming shortened V by 1 base and J by 4 bases, and 4 bases separated the two germline ends. CDR1 SGHTA and CDR2 FQGNSA come from the germline V gene. The CDR3 extends over 12 amino acids. The CDR3 sequence is CASSLGVTEAFF. Written as DNA, the CDR3 is TGTGCCAGCAGCTTAGGAGTCACTGAAGCTTTCTTT.

The chain combines TRBV2 with TRBJ2-7, with D possibly being TRBD2 (6 bases). The V and J ends lost 4 bases and 5 bases respectively, with 15 bases between them. Germline V gene sequence: CDR1 SNHLY, CDR2 FYNNEI. The CDR3 has 14 residues. CDR3 coding DNA: TGTGCCAGCAGTGTCGTGGCGGGGATCAACGAGCAGTACTTC. Its translation: CASSVVAGINEQYF.

On this clone itself: The sample holds other DNA sequences that translate to the same CDR3. The chain carries TRBV5-1 and TRBJ2-1; 8 nucleotides align to TRBD2. With V trimmed by 0 bases and J by 2 bases, 1 base remained unmatched. The CDR3 extends over 15 amino acids. CDR1 SGHRS and CDR2 YFSETQ come from the germline V gene. The CDR3 spells CASSLVGGAYNEQFF. CDR3 sequence (DNA): TGCGCCAGCAGCTTGGTCGGGGGGGCCTACAATGAGCAGTTCTTC. Supplemented by reference TRBV5-1 and TRBJ2-1, the full variable domain reads KAGVTQTPRYLIKTRGQQVTLSCSPISGHRSVSWYQQTPGQGLQFLFEYFSETQRNKGNFPGRFSGRQFSNSRSEMNVSTLELGDSALYLCASSLVGGAYNEQFFGPGTRLTVL.

Comments on this clone: A much larger clone is a single base away; this may be a read error. The J gene is TRBJ2-3, the V gene TRBV2, with D tentatively TRBD1 (6 bases). The V end was cut by 4 bases, the J end by 4 bases, with 12 bases between. The CDR3 has 14 residues. Germline CDR1 SNHLY, CDR2 FYNNEI. The CDR3 DNA reads as TGTGCCAGCAGTGTTGGGGGCCTCTCAGATACGCAGTATTTT. It is translated as CASSVGGLSDTQYF.

This clone has a single count. The chain employs TRBV11-2 and TRBJ2-1; 10 bases match TRBD1. The CDR3 length is 15 residues. Germline V gives CDR1 SGHAT, CDR2 FQNNGV. J was trimmed by 8 bases and V by 1 base; bases with no gene match: 5. CDR3 in amino acids: CASSLGQGARYEQFF. The DNA of the CDR3 is TGTGCCAGCAGCTTAGGACAGGGGGCAAGGTATGAGCAGTTCTTC.

The chain has TRBV5-1 and TRBJ1-1; D gene unclear. CDR3 length equals 14 residues. V lost 0 bases and J 2 bases, leaving 8 bases between the germline ends. CDR1 is SGHRS and CDR2 is YFSETQ in the germline V gene. The CDR3 protein is CASSLAPSNTEAFF. The CDR3 nucleotides read TGCGCCAGCAGCTTGGCCCCCAGCAACACTGAAGCTTTCTTT.

J is TRBJ2-5 and V is TRBV6-1, with 10 positions matching TRBD1. The V segment lost 3 bases and the J segment 5 bases; nucleotides outside the gene matches: 9. CDR3 length equals 16 residues. CDR1 MNHNS and CDR2 SASEGT come from the germline V gene. The CDR3 region is CASSEIPGQGTETQYF. The CDR3 DNA is TGTGCCAGCAGTGAGATCCCGGGACAGGGGACGGAGACCCAGTACTTC.

V usage is TRBV27 and J usage is TRBJ1-4; D unclear. The CDR3 sequence is 15 residues long. CDR1 is MNHEY and CDR2 is SMNVEV in the germline V gene (reference sequence). V lost 1 base to trimming and J lost 7 bases, with 13 bases between them. CDR3 sequence (DNA): TGTGCCAGCAGTTTATTCGGAGCAGGTTTTGAAAAACTGTTTTTT. It yields the protein CASSLFGAGFEKLFF.

The chain is built from TRBV5-1 and TRBJ2-2; D call uncertain. This CDR3 contains 14 residues. Trimming removed 6 bases from V and 0 bases from J, with 9 bases in between. Germline CDR1 reads SGHRS; CDR2 reads YFSETQ. CDR3 region: CASIGPANTGELFF. CDR3 coding DNA: TGCGCCAGCATCGGGCCAGCGAACACCGGGGAGCTGTTTTTT.